The clone carrying this TCR beta chain was counted a few times. This specimen belongs to a study of blood T cell repertoires in COVID-19. About the research overall: The United States, Italy and Spain were the sources of the acute and convalescent COVID-19 samples.

In the authors' methods: For nucleated cells, counts were estimated from reference gene primer amplification. Repertoires were generated with immunoSEQ multiplex PCR, while TCRdb's copy carries only in-frame clones and drops some. From that table come the V and J calls and clone size; the DNA was used to work out D and trimming. The sample has around 46,000 clones; around 85% are singletons. Germline V gives CDR1 SGHKS, CDR2 YYEKEE (reference sequence). CDR3 size: 16 residues. V lost 0 bases and J 0 bases, leaving 10 bases between the germline ends. J is TRBJ1-5 and V is TRBV5-5, with D unresolved. The sequenced material came from peripheral blood. This receptor was identified in a human donor in a cohort sampled during active COVID-19. For the CDR3, the DNA is TGTGCCAGCAGCTTGGGGACTCTGAATAGCAATCAGCCCCAGCATTTT. It specifies CASSLGTLNSNQPQHF.